A single sample gave rise to the 20 T cell receptor beta chains below, sequenced in a study of cytomegalovirus exposure and HLA in healthy donors. Researchers ran the PCR with 60 Vbeta and 13 Jbeta primers. The table came from immunoSEQ multiplex PCR; TCRdb's copy has only in-frame clones and leaves some out. The sample table includes tens of thousands of clones. The material sequenced was PBMCs. These receptors came from a woman between 35 and 50 years old in good health and CMV-seronegative.

V and J are TRBV7-2 and TRBJ1-1; 7 bases agree with TRBD1. This CDR3 region has 15 residues. Germline assignment: CDR1 SGHTA and CDR2 FQGNSA. V lost 5 bases to trimming and J lost 1 base; unmatched junction nucleotides: 7. The CDR3 spells CASSTWTGENTEAFF. The CDR3 region has the DNA TGTGCCAGCAGCACATGGACAGGAGAGAACACTGAAGCTTTCTTT.

Concerning this clone: Compared with germline, one end of the junction differs, possibly owing to a read error. The V and J genes are TRBV7-8 and TRBJ2-1; D is perhaps TRBD2 (5 bases). Germline CDR1 SGHVS, CDR2 FQNEAQ. The CDR3 length is 15 residues. The CDR3 reads CASSRMSGSYNEQFF. The CDR3 DNA follows: TGTGCCAGCAGCCGCATGTCGGGATCCTATAATGAGCAGTTCTTC.

V usage is TRBV28 and J usage is TRBJ1-2, with 9 bases identical to TRBD1. The V and J ends lost 4 bases and 0 bases, in that order; junction bases with no gene match: 9. The V gene's germline CDR1 is MDHEN and CDR2 SYDVKM. The CDR3 loop spans 17 amino acids. The CDR3 spells CASSSGQGSPSNYGYTF. CDR3 nucleotides: TGTGCCAGCAGTTCCGGACAGGGGTCCCCCTCTAACTATGGCTACACCTTC.

The chain links TRBV30 to TRBJ1-5; 8 nucleotides align to TRBD1. Germline loops: CDR1 GTSNPN, CDR2 SVGIG (reference sequence). The trim removed 5 bases at V and 9 bases at J, leaving 9 bases unmatched. The CDR3 sequence is 13 residues long. The CDR3, as DNA: TGTGCCTGGGACACAGGGGGGCCGGGGCCCCAGCATTTT. Translation gives CAWDTGGPGPQHF.

The genes are TRBV9 and TRBJ2-5; 7 nucleotides align to TRBD2. CDR1 SGDLS and CDR2 YYNGEE come from the germline V gene. CDR3 length: 17 amino acids. V lost 0 bases and J lost 5; bases outside the gene matches: 13. The CDR3 loop is CASSVGGRAGRRETQYF. CDR3 DNA sequence: TGTGCCAGCAGCGTAGGGGGCCGAGCGGGGAGGCGGGAGACCCAGTACTTC.

The rearrangement uses TRBV7-6 and TRBJ1-1; D ambiguous. The germline V gene encodes CDR1 SGHVS and CDR2 FNYEAQ. The CDR3 sequence is 14 residues long. Trimming left V 0 bases short and J 3 bases short, with 8 bases between. CDR3 DNA: TGTGCCAGCAGCTTAGCGCGAGCGGACACTGAAGCTTTCTTT. Its translation is CASSLARADTEAFF. The full variable domain, its missing parts supplied by reference TRBV7-6 and TRBJ1-1, is GAGVSQSPRYKVTKRGQDVALRCDPISGHVSLYWYRQALGQGPEFLTYFNYEAQQDKSGLPNDRFSAERPEGSISTLTIQRTEQRDSAMYRCASSLARADTEAFFGQGTRLTVV.

This chain connects TRBV4-2 to TRBJ2-6, with unresolved D. CDR3 length equals 16 residues. Per germline, CDR1 LGHNA and CDR2 YNFKEQ. V lost 0 bases, J lost 0 bases, and 6 bases lay in between. As DNA, the CDR3 is TGTGCCAGCAGCCAAGATCGGAGCTCTGGGGCCAACGTCCTGACTTTC. It encodes CASSQDRSSGANVLTF.

This chain links TRBV7-8 with TRBJ1-3; TRBD1 matches 9 bases. The J segment lost 3 bases and the V segment lost 5 bases, leaving 8 bases of the junction unmatched. The CDR3 sequence is 16 residues long. Germline CDR1 reads SGHVS; CDR2 reads FQNEAQ. The DNA for the CDR3 is TGTGCCAGCAGCCAAGGACAGGGGCAGGGTGGAAACACCATATATTTT. Its protein is CASSQGQGQGGNTIYF.

Here the CDR3 DNA reads TGTGCCAGCAGTTTAGGGGGGTGGGACAGGGTCGGCTACACCTTC. Translation: CASSLGGWDRVGYTF. The chain carries TRBV27 and TRBJ1-2, with TRBD1 matching 9 bases. The CDR3 covers 15 residues. With V trimmed by 2 bases and J by 8 bases, 9 bases remained unmatched. In germline, CDR1 is MNHEY, CDR2 SMNVEV (reference sequence).

The V call is TRBV15, the J call TRBJ1-4, with TRBD1 matching over 10 bases. Germline trimming cut 3 bases from V and 7 bases from J; bases unmatched to any gene: 5. The CDR3 totals 15 residues. Germline CDR1 reads LNHNV; CDR2 reads YYDKDF (reference sequence). This chain's CDR3 is CATSSPDRGIEKLFF. The CDR3 DNA is TGTGCCACCAGCAGTCCGGACAGGGGGATTGAAAAACTGTTTTTT. Full variable domain (missing parts from reference TRBV15 and TRBJ1-4): DAMVIQNPRYQVTQFGKPVTLSCSQTLNHNVMYWYQQKSSQAPKLLFHYYDKDFNNEADTPDNFQSRRPNTSFCFLDIRSPGLGDTAMYLCATSSPDRGIEKLFFGSGTQLSVL.

J is TRBJ2-2 and V is TRBV9, with 7 bases lining up with TRBD1. Losses at the gene ends were 1 base for V and 1 base for J; bases not matched to a gene: 1. Germline V gene data show CDR1 as SGDLS and CDR2 as YYNGEE. The CDR3 covers 15 residues. The CDR3 here is CASSVRQGNTGELFF. The CDR3 coding sequence is TGTGCCAGCAGCGTAAGACAGGGGAACACCGGGGAGCTGTTTTTT.

The V gene is TRBV6-6, the J gene TRBJ2-2; D ambiguous. Trimming removed 11 bases at V and 4 bases at J, with 14 bases between. In germline, CDR1 is MNHNY, CDR2 SVGAGI (reference sequence). The CDR3 contains 13 residues. The CDR3 region has the DNA TGTGCCTCTTCTTTAATAGCCACCGGGGAGCTGTTTTTT. Protein: CASSLIATGELFF.

The gene calls are TRBV5-1 and TRBJ2-7; tentatively, D is TRBD1 (5 bases). Germline assignment: CDR1 SGHRS and CDR2 YFSETQ. The CDR3 runs to 14 residues. Trimming took off 3 bases at V and 3 bases at J, with 13 bases between the two ends. The CDR3 bases are TGCGCCAGCAGCTCAGGGCCCCAGGACTACGAGCAGTACTTC. The encoded protein is CASSSGPQDYEQYF.

This chain connects TRBV11-2 to TRBJ2-3; D is possibly TRBD2 (6 bases). Per germline, CDR1 SGHAT and CDR2 FQNNGV. The CDR3 contains 16 residues. Trimming left V 0 bases short and J 0 bases short, with 10 bases between. CDR3 sequence reads: CASSLEGLPSTDTQYF. For the CDR3, the DNA is TGTGCCAGCAGCTTAGAGGGACTGCCTAGCACAGATACGCAGTATTTT.

The chain links TRBV6-5 to TRBJ2-1, with D perhaps matching TRBD2 (6 bases). The CDR3 has 15 amino acids. Per germline, CDR1 MNHEY and CDR2 SVGAGI. The germline V and J ends were trimmed by 2 bases and 9 bases, with 17 bases remaining between them. CDR3 in DNA: TGTGCCAGCAGTTACAGGGTTCTGGAGGGAGTTGAGCAGTTCTTC. Amino acid sequence: CASSYRVLEGVEQFF.

This chain links TRBV15 with TRBJ1-2; D unclear. V was shortened by 5 bases and J by 5 bases, with 12 bases between the two germline ends. The germline V gene encodes CDR1 LNHNV and CDR2 YYDKDF (reference sequence). The CDR3 extends over 13 amino acids. The CDR3 loop is CATSEAEAYGYTF. CDR3 sequence (DNA): TGTGCCACCAGCGAAGCGGAGGCGTATGGCTACACCTTC.

This chain connects TRBV11-2 to TRBJ2-3; no firm D call. Per germline, CDR1 SGHAT and CDR2 FQNNGV. This CDR3 region has 14 residues. V lost 2 bases to trimming and J lost 0 bases, with 6 bases between them. The CDR3: CASSLRLSTDTQYF. The CDR3 bases are TGTGCCAGCAGCTTAAGACTTAGCACAGATACGCAGTATTTT.

The chain couples TRBV4-3 to TRBJ2-7, with unresolved D. Germline values: CDR1 LGHNA, CDR2 YSLEER. The V end was cut by 0 bases, the J end by 3 bases, with 12 bases between. The CDR3 loop spans 15 amino acids. The DNA of the CDR3 is TGCGCCAGCAGCCAAGATGTTGGGCAGCACTACGAGCAGTACTTC. This codes for CASSQDVGQHYEQYF.

The chain recombines TRBV7-9 with TRBJ1-1; possibly TRBD1 for D (5 bases). In germline, CDR1 is SEHNR, CDR2 FQNEAQ (reference sequence). The CDR3 loop spans 14 amino acids. V lost 8 bases, J lost 1 base, and 14 bases lay in between. CDR3 DNA: TGTGCCAGCGGCGTAGGCGGGGGGAACACTGAAGCTTTCTTT. This gives the protein CASGVGGGNTEAFF.

The rearrangement joins TRBV7-2 to TRBJ2-7, with TRBD2 identical over 7 bases. This CDR3 contains 14 residues. V dropped 0 bases and J dropped 3; count of bases not matched to a gene: 2. Germline V lookup: CDR1 SGHTA, CDR2 FQGNSA. CDR3 sequence (DNA): TGTGCCAGCAGCTTAGCGGCTAGCGGCTACGAGCAGTACTTC. Translation: CASSLAASGYEQYF.